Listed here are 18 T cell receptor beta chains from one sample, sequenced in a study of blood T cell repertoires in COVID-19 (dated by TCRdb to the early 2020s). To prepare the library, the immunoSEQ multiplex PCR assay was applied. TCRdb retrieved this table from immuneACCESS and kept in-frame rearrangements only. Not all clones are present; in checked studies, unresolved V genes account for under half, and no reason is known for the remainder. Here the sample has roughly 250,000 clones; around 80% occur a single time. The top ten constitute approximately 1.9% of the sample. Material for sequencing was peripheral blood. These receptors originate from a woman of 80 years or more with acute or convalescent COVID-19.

The CDR3 DNA reads as TGTGCCAGCAGGATTCGGGTCATCGCAACTAATGAAAAACTGTTTTTT. It specifies CASRIRVIATNEKLFF. The chain recombines TRBV6-6 with TRBJ1-4; D is unclear. Germline-derived CDR1 and CDR2 are MNHNY and SVGAGI (reference sequence). This CDR3 is 16 amino acids long. Trimming shortened V by 6 bases and J by 0 bases, and 14 bases separated the two germline ends.

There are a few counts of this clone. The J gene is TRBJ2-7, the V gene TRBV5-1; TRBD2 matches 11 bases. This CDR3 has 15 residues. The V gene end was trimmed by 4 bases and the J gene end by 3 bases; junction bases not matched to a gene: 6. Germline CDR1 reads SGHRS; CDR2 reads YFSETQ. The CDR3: CASSPTGTSGYEQYF. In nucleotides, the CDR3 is TGCGCCAGCAGCCCGACCGGGACTAGCGGCTACGAGCAGTACTTC.

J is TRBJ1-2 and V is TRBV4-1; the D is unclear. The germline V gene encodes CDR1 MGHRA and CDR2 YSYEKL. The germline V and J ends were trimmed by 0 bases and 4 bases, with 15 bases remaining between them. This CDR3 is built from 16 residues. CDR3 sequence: CASSQERRVAFYGYTF. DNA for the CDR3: TGCGCCAGCAGCCAAGAGAGGAGGGTGGCTTTCTATGGCTACACCTTC.

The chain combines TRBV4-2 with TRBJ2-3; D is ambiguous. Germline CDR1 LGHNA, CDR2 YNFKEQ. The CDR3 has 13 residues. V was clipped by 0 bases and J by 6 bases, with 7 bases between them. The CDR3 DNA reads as TGTGCCAGCAGCCAAGAAACGGAGGATACGCAGTATTTT. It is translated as CASSQETEDTQYF.

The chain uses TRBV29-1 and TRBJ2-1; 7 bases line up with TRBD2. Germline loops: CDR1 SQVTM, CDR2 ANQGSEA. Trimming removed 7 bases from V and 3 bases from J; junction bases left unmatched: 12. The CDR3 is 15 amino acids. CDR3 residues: CSATPLRGSYNEQFF. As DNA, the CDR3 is TGCAGCGCTACCCCTTTGCGGGGGAGCTACAATGAGCAGTTCTTC.

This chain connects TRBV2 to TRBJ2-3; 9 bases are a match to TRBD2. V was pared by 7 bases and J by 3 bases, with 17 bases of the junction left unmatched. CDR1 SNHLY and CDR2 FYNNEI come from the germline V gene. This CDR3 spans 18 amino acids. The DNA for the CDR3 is TGTGCCAGCAACAGAAGGGTTCCGGGGACTAGCCGTACAGATACGCAGTATTTT. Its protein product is CASNRRVPGTSRTDTQYF. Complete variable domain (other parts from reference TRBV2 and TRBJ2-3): EPEVTQTPSHQVTQMGQEVILRCVPISNHLYFYWYRQILGQKVEFLVSFYNNEISEKSEIFDDQFSVERPDGSNFTLKIRSTKLEDSAMYFCASNRRVPGTSRTDTQYFGPGTRLTVL.

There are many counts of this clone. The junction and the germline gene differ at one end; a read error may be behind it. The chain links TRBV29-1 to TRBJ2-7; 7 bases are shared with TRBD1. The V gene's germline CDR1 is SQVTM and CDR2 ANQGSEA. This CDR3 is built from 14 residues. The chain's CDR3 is CSVEAMGTAYEQYF. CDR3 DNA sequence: TGCAGCGTAGAAGCGATGGGGACAGCCTACGAGCAGTACTTC.

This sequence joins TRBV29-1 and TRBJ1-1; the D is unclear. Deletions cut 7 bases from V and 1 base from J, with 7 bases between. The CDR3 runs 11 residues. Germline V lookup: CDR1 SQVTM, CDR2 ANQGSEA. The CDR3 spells CSGRQNTEAFF. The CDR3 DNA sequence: TGCAGCGGTCGACAGAACACTGAAGCTTTCTTT.

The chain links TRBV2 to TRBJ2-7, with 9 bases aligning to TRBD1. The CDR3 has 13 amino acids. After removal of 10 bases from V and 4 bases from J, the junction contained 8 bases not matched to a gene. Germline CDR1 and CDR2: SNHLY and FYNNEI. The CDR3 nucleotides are TGTGCCATTTCCGGGACAGGGAAGTACGAGCAGTACTTC. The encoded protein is CAISGTGKYEQYF.

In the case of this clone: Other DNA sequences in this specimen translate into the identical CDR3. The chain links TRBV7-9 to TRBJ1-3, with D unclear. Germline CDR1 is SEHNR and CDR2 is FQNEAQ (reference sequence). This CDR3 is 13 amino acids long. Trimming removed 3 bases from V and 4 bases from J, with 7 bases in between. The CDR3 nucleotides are TGTGCCAGCAGCTTTCCAGGAGGAAACACCATATATTTT. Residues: CASSFPGGNTIYF.

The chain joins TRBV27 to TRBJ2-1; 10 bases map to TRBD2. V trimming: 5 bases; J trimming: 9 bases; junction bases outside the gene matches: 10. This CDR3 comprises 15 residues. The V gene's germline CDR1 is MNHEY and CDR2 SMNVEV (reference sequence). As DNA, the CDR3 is TGTGCCAGCAGTAAAAGCGGGAGGGCCTTCCCTGAGCAGTTCTTC. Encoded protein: CASSKSGRAFPEQFF.

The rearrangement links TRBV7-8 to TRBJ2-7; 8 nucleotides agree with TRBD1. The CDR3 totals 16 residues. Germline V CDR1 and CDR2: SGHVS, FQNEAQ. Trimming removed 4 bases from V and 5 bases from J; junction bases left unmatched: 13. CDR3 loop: CASSSRRTGFFDEQYF. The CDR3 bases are TGTGCCAGCAGCTCTCGACGGACAGGGTTTTTCGACGAGCAGTACTTC.

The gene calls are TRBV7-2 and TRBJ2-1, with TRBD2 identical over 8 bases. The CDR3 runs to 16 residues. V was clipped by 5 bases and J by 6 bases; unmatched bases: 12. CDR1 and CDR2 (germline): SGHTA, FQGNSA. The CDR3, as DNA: TGTGCCAGCAGCGCGATAACTAGCGGAGGGGGCAATGAGCAGTTCTTC. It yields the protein CASSAITSGGGNEQFF. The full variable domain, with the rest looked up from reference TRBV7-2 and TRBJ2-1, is GAGVSQSPSNKVTEKGKDVELRCDPISGHTALYWYRQSLGQGLEFLIYFQGNSAPDKSGLPSDRFSAERTGGSVSTLTIQRTQQEDSAVYLCASSAITSGGGNEQFFGPGTRLTVL.

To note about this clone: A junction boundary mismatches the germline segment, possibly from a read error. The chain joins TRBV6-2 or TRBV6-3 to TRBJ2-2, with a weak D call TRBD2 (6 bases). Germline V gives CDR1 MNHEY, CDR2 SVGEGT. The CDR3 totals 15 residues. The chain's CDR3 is CASSRLVTGTGELFF. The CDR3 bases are TGTGCCAGCAGCCGACTAGTAACCGGCACCGGAGAGCTGTTTTTT.

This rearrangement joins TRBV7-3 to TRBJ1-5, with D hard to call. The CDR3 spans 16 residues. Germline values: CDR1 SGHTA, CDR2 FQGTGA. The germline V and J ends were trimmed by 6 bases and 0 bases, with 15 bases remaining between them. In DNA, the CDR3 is TGTGCCAGCAGATTGCGCAGGCTACATAGCAATCAGCCCCAGCATTTT. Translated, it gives CASRLRRLHSNQPQHF.

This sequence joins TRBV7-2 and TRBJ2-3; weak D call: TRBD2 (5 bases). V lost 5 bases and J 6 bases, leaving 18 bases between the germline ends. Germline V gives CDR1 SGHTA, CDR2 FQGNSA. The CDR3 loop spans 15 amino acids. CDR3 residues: CASSPVGGGRDTQYF. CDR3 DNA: TGTGCCAGCAGCCCCGTCGGCGGCGGGCGGGATACGCAGTATTTT.

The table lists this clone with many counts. The CDR3, as DNA: TGTGCCAGCAGCCAAGATCAGTGGGGCAACTTACGTCGGGAGCTGTTTTTT. Translated: CASSQDQWGNLRRELFF. This chain links TRBV4-2 with TRBJ2-2; a weak D match, TRBD1 (5 bases). V was pared by 0 bases and J by 9 bases, with 20 bases between. The CDR3 length is 17 residues. Germline V gene lookup returns CDR1 LGHNA and CDR2 YNFKEQ.

The CDR3 protein is CASSWDSSNEKLFF. The CDR3 DNA reads as TGTGCCAGCAGCTGGGACTCCTCAAATGAAAAACTGTTTTTT. The V and J genes are TRBV5-6 and TRBJ1-4; D may be TRBD1 (5 bases). V lost 3 bases, J lost 5 bases, and 11 bases lay in between. The CDR3 spans 14 residues. Germline CDR1 is SGHDT and CDR2 is YYEEEE.